The next 21 T cell receptor beta chains were all read from a single sample in a study of response to subunit inactivated influenza vaccine. TCRdb reprocessed the RT-PCR reads with MiXCR, giving one entry per CDR3 protein. The sample has roughly 460,000 distinct CDR3 sequences, 9.5% to 13% seen once. This specimen consisted of PBMCs from blood, obtained 40 to 50 days after vaccination. The receptor set was obtained from a man between 50 and 59 years old who received an inactivated influenza vaccine.

The chain links TRBV28 to TRBJ2-1; 8 positions match TRBD2. The germline V gene encodes CDR1 MDHEN and CDR2 SYDVKM. V dropped 3 bases and J dropped 2; count of bases not matched to a gene: 6. This CDR3 has 16 amino acids. In DNA form, the CDR3 reads TGTGCCAGCAGTTTCGCGAGTAGCGGGGCCTACAATGAGCAGTTCTTC. Translating it yields CASSFASSGAYNEQFF.

In this sample, this clonotype turned up a few times. The chain recombines TRBV5-1 with TRBJ1-6; D might be TRBD1 (6 bases). This CDR3 has 16 amino acids. Germline-derived CDR1 and CDR2 are SGHRS and YFSETQ. Trimming removed 4 bases from V and 7 bases from J, with 18 bases in between. CDR3 in amino acids: CASSPGTLLPNSPLHF. The CDR3 coding sequence is TGCGCCAGCAGCCCTGGGACACTCCTTCCAAATTCACCCCTCCACTTT.

In this sample, this clonotype turned up many times. The chain has TRBV6-1 and TRBJ1-2; perhaps TRBD1 as D (6 bases). Germline V gene lookup returns CDR1 MNHNS and CDR2 SASEGT. CDR3 length equals 13 residues. V lost 6 bases and J lost 2, with 10 bases in between. The CDR3 nucleotides are TGTGCCAGCAGCATCAGGGGAAACTATGGCTACACCTTC. Translation: CASSIRGNYGYTF.

This clonotype was observed at least ten times. The chain has TRBV7-6 and TRBJ2-7, with 11 bases aligning to TRBD1. Germline loops: CDR1 SGHVS, CDR2 FNYEAQ. Trimming removed 5 bases from V and 5 bases from J; junction bases left unmatched: 2. This CDR3 comprises 13 residues. The CDR3 DNA reads as TGTGCCAGCAGCCGGACAGGGGGCAACGAGCAGTACTTC. This encodes CASSRTGGNEQYF.

This clonotype was counted at least ten times. The V call is TRBV29-1, the J call TRBJ2-4; a possible D gene is TRBD1 (5 bases). This CDR3 has 11 amino acids. V was shortened by 5 bases and J by 9 bases, with 11 bases between the two germline ends. Germline CDR1 SQVTM, CDR2 ANQGSEA. CDR3 sequence: CSVRDQGIQYF. DNA for the CDR3: TGCAGCGTTAGAGACCAGGGCATTCAGTACTTC. Looking up the rest from reference TRBV29-1 and TRBJ2-4 gives the full variable domain: SAVISQKPSRDICQRGTSLTIQCQVDSQVTMMFWYRQQPGQSLTLIATANQGSEATYESGFVIDKFPISRPNLTFSTLTVSNMSPEDSSIYLCSVRDQGIQYFGAGTRLSVL.

This clonotype was observed a handful of times. The rearrangement joins TRBV7-3 to TRBJ2-3; 8 nucleotides agree with TRBD2. This CDR3 contains 18 residues. Germline V gene lookup returns CDR1 SGHTA and CDR2 FQGTGA. V was pared by 2 bases and J by 3 bases, with 13 bases of the junction left unmatched. The CDR3 here is CASSLQSWGSGITDTQYF. DNA for the CDR3: TGTGCCAGCAGCTTACAATCCTGGGGTAGCGGGATTACAGATACGCAGTATTTT.

The sample holds many counts of this clonotype. The J gene is TRBJ2-3, the V gene TRBV20-1; D is ambiguous. Germline CDR1 reads DFQATT; CDR2 reads SNEGSKA (reference sequence). V lost 4 bases to trimming and J lost 5 bases, with 13 bases between them. This CDR3 has 13 amino acids. The CDR3 spells CSANPALGDTQYF. The CDR3 coding sequence is TGCAGTGCTAATCCGGCCCTCGGAGATACGCAGTATTTT.

The J gene is TRBJ2-1, the V gene TRBV6-5; D may be TRBD2 (5 bases). The CDR3 runs to 13 residues. Per germline, CDR1 MNHEY and CDR2 SVGAGI. The V gene lost 2 bases and the J gene lost 10 bases, with 12 bases spanning the gap. DNA for the CDR3: TGTGCCAGCAGTTACACCGGTACGGGGGAGCAGTTCTTC. Its protein product is CASSYTGTGEQFF.

This clonotype was counted between two and nine times. This rearrangement joins TRBV18 to TRBJ2-5, with a possible D match to TRBD1 (6 bases). CDR1 is KGHSH, CDR2 LQKENI, per germline. The CDR3 has 14 residues. V was pared by 5 bases and J by 2 bases, with 12 bases between. CDR3 in amino acids: CASSWGQPQETQYF. DNA for the CDR3: TGTGCCAGCTCATGGGGACAACCACAAGAGACCCAGTACTTC.

The chain recombines TRBV5-1 with TRBJ2-1, with TRBD2 matching 12 bases. There are 20 residues in the CDR3. V lost 4 bases to trimming and J lost 0 bases; unmatched junction nucleotides: 14. Germline loops: CDR1 SGHRS, CDR2 YFSETQ. The CDR3 bases are TGCGCCAGCAGCCTAGCGGGAGGGCCGGCGGGGCGGGGCTCCTACAATGAGCAGTTCTTC. Translation gives CASSLAGGPAGRGSYNEQFF. Looking up the rest from reference TRBV5-1 and TRBJ2-1 gives the full variable domain: KAGVTQTPRYLIKTRGQQVTLSCSPISGHRSVSWYQQTPGQGLQFLFEYFSETQRNKGNFPGRFSGRQFSNSRSEMNVSTLELGDSALYLCASSLAGGPAGRGSYNEQFFGPGTRLTVL.

The chain employs TRBV20-1 and TRBJ1-4; D is possibly TRBD1 (5 bases). CDR3 length equals 14 residues. The germline gives CDR1 DFQATT, CDR2 SNEGSKA (reference sequence). The V end lost 0 bases, the J end lost 13 bases, and 18 bases lay between the germline ends. The CDR3 protein is CSAREAGRGGVLFF. CDR3 in DNA: TGCAGTGCTAGAGAGGCAGGGAGAGGTGGGGTACTGTTTTTT.

The chain is built from TRBV5-1 and TRBJ1-3, with D perhaps matching TRBD1 (6 bases). Germline V gene lookup returns CDR1 SGHRS and CDR2 YFSETQ. CDR3 length equals 15 residues. With 5 bases removed from V and 0 bases from J, the gap between germline ends came to 12 bases. The CDR3 DNA is TGCGCCAGCAGTCGGGGGGCCGGCTCTGGAAACACCATATATTTT. Protein product: CASSRGAGSGNTIYF. Variable domain in full (rest from reference TRBV5-1 and TRBJ1-3): KAGVTQTPRYLIKTRGQQVTLSCSPISGHRSVSWYQQTPGQGLQFLFEYFSETQRNKGNFPGRFSGRQFSNSRSEMNVSTLELGDSALYLCASSRGAGSGNTIYFGEGSWLTVV.

This clonotype was seen many times. The J gene is TRBJ2-1, the V gene TRBV20-1, with TRBD2 as a possible D gene (6 bases). V gave up 6 bases and J gave up 1 base, with 16 bases separating them. The germline CDR1 and CDR2 sequences are DFQATT and SNEGSKA (reference sequence). The CDR3 loop spans 15 amino acids. CDR3: CSALELGLSYNEQFF. For the CDR3, the DNA is TGCAGTGCCCTAGAGTTGGGACTGTCCTACAATGAGCAGTTCTTC.

This clonotype was detected a few times. The chain couples TRBV5-1 to TRBJ2-3, with TRBD1 matching over 7 bases. This CDR3 comprises 15 residues. Trimming took 4 bases from V and 2 from J; bases not matched to a gene: 7. Germline-derived CDR1 and CDR2 are SGHRS and YFSETQ. CDR3 nucleotides: TGCGCCAGCAGCGGAAGGGGGCAGGTCACAGATACGCAGTATTTT. Translated: CASSGRGQVTDTQYF.

The table lists this clonotype with many counts. The rearrangement uses TRBV7-2 and TRBJ2-3; D ambiguous. The germline V gene encodes CDR1 SGHTA and CDR2 FQGNSA. The CDR3 covers 12 residues. Trimming left V 5 bases short and J 5 bases short, with 8 bases between. CDR3 bases: TGTGCCAGCAGCCCCCACGGAGATACGCAGTATTTT. As protein: CASSPHGDTQYF.

The chain is built from TRBV5-1 and TRBJ2-7; perhaps TRBD1 as D (5 bases). CDR1 is SGHRS and CDR2 is YFSETQ in the germline V gene. This CDR3 contains 15 residues. Deletions cut 5 bases from V and 2 bases from J, with 17 bases between. The CDR3, as DNA: TGCGCCAGCAGATCACCCCGACAGAACCCCTACGAGCAGTACTTC. Protein product: CASRSPRQNPYEQYF.

The gene calls are TRBV5-1 and TRBJ2-2; D is possibly TRBD1 or TRBD2 (6 bases each). The germline V gene encodes CDR1 SGHRS and CDR2 YFSETQ. Trimming cost V 3 bases and J 1 base, with 19 bases left between them. The CDR3 extends over 18 amino acids. The CDR3, as DNA: TGCGCCAGCAGCTGGTCAGGTGGGGGGCCTCGGAACACCGGGGAGCTGTTTTTT. Translating it yields CASSWSGGGPRNTGELFF.

For the CDR3, the DNA is TGCAGTGCTAGAAGTGGACAGGGGGCGGGTGGCTACACCTTC. It encodes CSARSGQGAGGYTF. The V gene is TRBV20-1, the J gene TRBJ1-2; 11 bases fit TRBD1. CDR1 DFQATT and CDR2 SNEGSKA come from the germline V gene (reference sequence). V shed 2 bases, J shed 7 bases, and the junction held 6 bases outside the gene matches. The CDR3 covers 14 residues.

In this sample, this clonotype turned up a few times. The chain uses TRBV28 and TRBJ2-1; tentatively, D is TRBD1 (6 bases). The germline V and J ends were trimmed by 6 bases and 6 bases, with 15 bases remaining between them. The CDR3 totals 14 residues. Germline CDR1 and CDR2: MDHEN and SYDVKM. CDR3 sequence: CASSPSLGANEQFF. The CDR3 DNA sequence: TGTGCCAGCAGCCCATCTTTGGGGGCCAATGAGCAGTTCTTC.

The CDR3 loop is CASRGVPNEQFF. CDR3 coding DNA: TGTGCCAGCAGAGGGGTCCCCAATGAGCAGTTCTTC. J is TRBJ2-1 and V is TRBV12-3 or TRBV12-4; D might be TRBD1 (5 bases). V lost 6 bases to trimming and J lost 6 bases, with 9 bases between them. This CDR3 contains 12 residues.

This clonotype was detected only a few times. CDR3 sequence reads: CASSQGDRGRYEQYF. For the CDR3, the DNA is TGTGCCAGCAGCCAAGGGGACAGGGGACGCTACGAGCAGTACTTC. V gene TRBV3-1 combines with J gene TRBJ2-7; TRBD1 matches at 10 bases. The trim removed 1 base at V and 3 bases at J, leaving 3 bases unmatched. The V gene's germline CDR1 is LGHDT and CDR2 YNNKEL (reference sequence). The CDR3 loop spans 15 amino acids.